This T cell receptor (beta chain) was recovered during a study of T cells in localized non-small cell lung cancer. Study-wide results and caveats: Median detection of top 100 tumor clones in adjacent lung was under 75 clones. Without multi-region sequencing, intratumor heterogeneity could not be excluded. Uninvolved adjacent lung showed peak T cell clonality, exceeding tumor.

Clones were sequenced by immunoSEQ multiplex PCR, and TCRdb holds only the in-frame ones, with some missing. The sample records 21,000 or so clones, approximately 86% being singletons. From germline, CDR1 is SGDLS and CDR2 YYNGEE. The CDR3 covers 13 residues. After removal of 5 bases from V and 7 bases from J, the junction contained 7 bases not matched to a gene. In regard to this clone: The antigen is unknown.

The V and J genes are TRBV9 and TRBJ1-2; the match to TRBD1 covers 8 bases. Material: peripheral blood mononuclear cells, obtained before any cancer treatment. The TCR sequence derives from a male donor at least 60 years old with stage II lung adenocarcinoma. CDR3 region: CASRDGTGGGYTF. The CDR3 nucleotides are TGTGCCAGCAGAGATGGGACAGGAGGTGGCTACACCTTC.